This is a list of T cell receptor beta chains from one sample in a study of blood T cell repertoires in COVID-19. Sequencing used immunoSEQ multiplex PCR; TCRdb keeps in-frame clones, though not all of them. The data contain about 320,000 clones, about 87% of them seen just once; the ten biggest clones take up approximately 9%. Source material: PBMCs or T cells enriched from blood (not recorded which). The source is a woman in her late teens or twenties who had recovered from COVID-19. Each CDR3 is given with its conserved first and last residue. The D gene is left open where the match is weak. Expanded clones are given a class, and other clones once, few, many or no size at all.

>TRBJ2-7|TRBD2|TRBV28|-
TGTGCCAGCAGTACTAGCGGGGTTTACGAGCAGTACTTC
CASSTSGVYEQYF
>TRBJ2-7|TRBD2|TRBV5-5|few
TGTGCCAGCAGCCACATGAAACTAGCGCTCTCCTACGAGCAGTACTTC
CASSHMKLALSYEQYF
>TRBJ2-7|-|TRBV27|-
TGTGCCACCCATTCTTCAGGGGACGAGCAGTACTTC
CATHSSGDEQYF
>TRBJ2-3|-|TRBV6-5|-
TGTGCCAGCAGTCCCGAGCGGTGGGGCACAGATACGCAGTATTTT
CASSPERWGTDTQYF
>TRBJ2-2|-|TRBV28|-
TGTGCCAGCAGTTTCGGGGGGCATACCGGGGAGCTGTTTTTT
CASSFGGHTGELFF
>TRBJ2-7|-|TRBV7-2|once
TGTGCCAGCAGTCATCACAGGGTCGACTACGAGCAGTACTTC
CASSHHRVDYEQYF
>TRBJ1-2|-|TRBV7-8|-
TGTGCCAGCAGCTCCAGGCTAGCCCGCTATGGCTACACCTTC
CASSSRLARYGYTF
>TRBJ1-1|-|TRBV12-5|-
TGTGCTAGTGGTTTGGTACTCGCAGGTTTGAACACTGAAGCTTTCTTT
CASGLVLAGLNTEAFF
>TRBJ2-3|-|TRBV7-9|-
TGTGCCAGCAGCCCGTATGACATCGCAGATACGCAGTATTTT
CASSPYDIADTQYF
>TRBJ2-7|TRBD1|TRBV10-1|-
TGCGCCAGCAGTGAGGACCCCGGGACAGGACCCTTAGGGAAGTACTTC
CASSEDPGTGPLGKYF
>TRBJ1-4|-|TRBV7-6|-
TGTGCCAGCAGCTTAACCGGTACTAATGAAAAACTGTTTTTT
CASSLTGTNEKLFF
>TRBJ2-2|-|TRBV4-3|-
TGCGCCAGCAGCCTCGGGAGTTTCGACACCGGGGAGCTGTTTTTT
CASSLGSFDTGELFF
>TRBJ1-1|-|TRBV4-3|-
TGCGCCAGCAGCCAAGATCGGGCGGGTTCGGATGAAGCTTTCTTT
CASSQDRAGSDEAFF
>TRBJ1-6|TRBD1|TRBV7-9|-
TGTGCCAGCAGCATAGGGGGCGGCCACTATAATTCACCCCTCCACTTT
CASSIGGGHYNSPLHF
>TRBJ1-2|-|TRBV6-5|once
TGTGCCAGCGGGGCAGCGCTGGACTATGGCTACACCTTC
CASGAALDYGYTF
>TRBJ1-1|-|TRBV19|-
TGTGCCAGTACCGTCAGGGATAACACTGAAGCTTTCTTT
CASTVRDNTEAFF
>TRBJ2-1|-|TRBV3-1/TRBV3-2|-
TGTGCCAGCAGCCAAGATATTAAGGGGGGGCTACGCAATGAGCAGTTCTTC
CASSQDIKGGLRNEQFF
>TRBJ2-3|TRBD2|TRBV3-1/TRBV3-2|-
TGTGCCAGCAGCGATAATCGGGGCAGGGGTAGCGGGAGGATCACAGATACGCAGTATTTT
CASSDNRGRGSGRITDTQYF
>TRBJ1-3|-|TRBV6-5|-
TGTGCCAGCAGTTTGACAGGTTCCGGAAACACCATATATTTT
CASSLTGSGNTIYF
>TRBJ1-3|-|TRBV3-1/TRBV3-2|-
TGTGCCAGCAGCCCCCAGGGCGGGGTCTCTGGAAACACCATATATTTT
CASSPQGGVSGNTIYF
>TRBJ1-2|TRBD1|TRBV5-1|few
TGCGCCAGCAGCGGGAAGGGGACAGATAACTTTGGCTACACCTTC
CASSGKGTDNFGYTF
>TRBJ2-7|TRBD2|TRBV6-2/TRBV6-3|-
TGTGCCAGCAGTTACACCCGGGGACTAGTGAACGAGCAGTACTTC
CASSYTRGLVNEQYF
>TRBJ2-5|-|TRBV4-3|-
TGCGCCAGCAGCCAACAGCGGCAAGAGACCCAGTACTTC
CASSQQRQETQYF
>TRBJ2-1|-|TRBV12-3/TRBV12-4|-
TGTGCCAGCAGTGAGGACACAGGGTATGAGCAGTTCTTC
CASSEDTGYEQFF
>TRBJ1-5|TRBD1|TRBV27|-
TGTGCCAGCAGTCTCGTCAGGGGGAATCAGCCCCAGCATTTT
CASSLVRGNQPQHF
>TRBJ1-1|-|TRBV2|-
TGTGCCACTCACCTATACATTGGAGGGTCGACTTTCTTT
CATHLYIGGSTFF
>TRBJ2-7|-|TRBV19|-
TGTGCCAGTAGTATACCAGGGGTCCGGGACGAGCAGTACTTC
CASSIPGVRDEQYF
>TRBJ1-1|-|TRBV30|-
TGTGCCTGGTTCCCGGGGGGGGCCCTGGGCACTGAAGCTTTCTTT
CAWFPGGALGTEAFF
>TRBJ2-5|-|TRBV6-5|-
TGTGCCAGCAGACTAGGTCAATGGGAGACCCAGTACTTC
CASRLGQWETQYF
>TRBJ2-7|TRBD2|TRBV18|-
TGTGCCAGCTCACCAGAGTCGGGGGGGCTCTACGAGCAGTACTTC
CASSPESGGLYEQYF
>TRBJ2-1|TRBD2|TRBV7-2|-
TGTGCCAGCAGCTTAGTTCGACTAGCGGGGGGGCTTATCAATGAGCAGTTCTTC
CASSLVRLAGGLINEQFF
>TRBJ2-7|TRBD2|TRBV19|-
TGTGCCAGTAGTATCCAGCGGGGGACCTACGAGCAGTACTTC
CASSIQRGTYEQYF
>TRBJ2-3|-|TRBV11-2|-
TGTGCCAGCAGCCCCCGCGGGGCTAGCCGGGATACGCAGTATTTT
CASSPRGASRDTQYF
>TRBJ2-7|-|TRBV10-3|-
TGTGCCATCAGTGACCCAAACGTACGGAGGACTTTCTACGAGCAGTACTTC
CAISDPNVRRTFYEQYF
>TRBJ2-5|-|TRBV27|-
TGTGCCAGCAGAATGAGAATAGCGGACCAAGAGACCCAGTACTTC
CASRMRIADQETQYF
>TRBJ2-1|TRBD1|TRBV27|-
TGTGCCAGCAGCCCGCCGCTGACAGGGGGCGGGAATGAGCAGTTCTTC
CASSPPLTGGGNEQFF
>TRBJ1-4|TRBD1|TRBV27|-
TGTGCCAGCAGTTTCCAGGGGGCGGGCGAAAAACTGTTTTTT
CASSFQGAGEKLFF
>TRBJ2-1|-|TRBV19|-
TGTGCCAGTAGTAGTCAGGCTCCCAACAATGAGCAGTTCTTC
CASSSQAPNNEQFF
>TRBJ2-7|TRBD2|TRBV2|few
TGTGCCAGCAGTGATAGCGGGAGCTCCTACGAGCAGTACTTC
CASSDSGSSYEQYF
>TRBJ1-2|TRBD1|TRBV28|-
TGTGCCAGCAGTTTTTTGATAGGGGGCCCCTCTAACTATGGCTACACCTTC
CASSFLIGGPSNYGYTF
>TRBJ2-2|-|TRBV4-3|-
TGCGCCAGCAGCGGAGGAGTCGGGGAGCTGTTTTTT
CASSGGVGELFF
>TRBJ2-1|-|TRBV24-1|-
TGTGCCACCAGTGATCCCCGGGGGGCCGGTAATGAGCAGTTCTTC
CATSDPRGAGNEQFF
>TRBJ2-3|TRBD2|TRBV5-1|-
TGCGCCAGCAGCTTGGGAACTAGCGGCACAGATACGCAGTATTTT
CASSLGTSGTDTQYF
>TRBJ2-4|-|TRBV5-4|-
TGTGCCAGCAGCTTGTCGGGGTCCTACATTCAGTACTTC
CASSLSGSYIQYF
>TRBJ1-4|-|TRBV28|-
TGTGCCAGCAGTCCGACAGATCTAAATGAAAAACTGTTTTTT
CASSPTDLNEKLFF